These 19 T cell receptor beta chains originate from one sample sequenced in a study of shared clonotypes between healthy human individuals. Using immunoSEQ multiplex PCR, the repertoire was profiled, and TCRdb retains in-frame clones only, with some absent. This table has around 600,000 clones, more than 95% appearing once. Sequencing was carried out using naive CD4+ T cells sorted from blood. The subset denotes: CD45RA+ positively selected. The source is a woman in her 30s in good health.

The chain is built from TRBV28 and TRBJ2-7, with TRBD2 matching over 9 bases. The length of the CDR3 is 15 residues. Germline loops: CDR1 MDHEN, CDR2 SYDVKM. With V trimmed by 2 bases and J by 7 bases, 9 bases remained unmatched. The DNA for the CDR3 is TGTGCCAGCAGTTTAGGGGCTAGCGGGAAGGGGGAGCAGTACTTC. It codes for CASSLGASGKGEQYF.

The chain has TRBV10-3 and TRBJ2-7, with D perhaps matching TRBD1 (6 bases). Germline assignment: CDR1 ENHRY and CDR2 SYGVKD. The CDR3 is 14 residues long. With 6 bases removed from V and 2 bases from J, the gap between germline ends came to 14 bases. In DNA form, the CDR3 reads TGTGCCATCAGGGACAGTGTTCGCACCTACGAGCAGTACTTC. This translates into CAIRDSVRTYEQYF.

The CDR3 spells CASRPDRGTYNQPQHF. The CDR3 nucleotides read TGTGCCAGCAGGCCGGACCGCGGAACCTACAATCAGCCCCAGCATTTT. The chain carries TRBV28 and TRBJ1-5; D unresolved. CDR1 is MDHEN and CDR2 is SYDVKM in the germline V gene. This CDR3 spans 16 amino acids. V lost 6 bases and J lost 3, with 18 bases in between.

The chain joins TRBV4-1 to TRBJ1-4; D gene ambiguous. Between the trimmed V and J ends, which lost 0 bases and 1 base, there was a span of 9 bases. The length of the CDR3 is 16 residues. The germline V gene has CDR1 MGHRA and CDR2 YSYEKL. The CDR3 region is CASSQDRYRTNEKLFF. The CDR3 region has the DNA TGCGCCAGCAGCCAAGATCGGTACAGAACTAATGAAAAACTGTTTTTT.

CDR3 sequence: CASNHTGLERHEQYF. The CDR3 coding sequence is TGTGCCAGCAACCACACGGGACTAGAGCGCCACGAGCAGTACTTC. The rearrangement uses TRBV13 and TRBJ2-7; 8 bases fit TRBD2. The CDR3 runs 15 residues. V was pared by 7 bases and J by 5 bases, with 13 bases of the junction left unmatched. The germline gives CDR1 PRHDT, CDR2 FYEKMQ (reference sequence).

Written as DNA, the CDR3 is TGTGCCACGCGGGAGGCCCCAGATACGCAGTATTTT. This gives the protein CATREAPDTQYF. The gene calls are TRBV28 and TRBJ2-3; 8 nucleotides agree with TRBD2. The CDR3 has 12 residues. The germline CDR1 and CDR2 sequences are MDHEN and SYDVKM. With 10 bases clipped from V and 4 bases from J, the junction kept 4 bases outside the gene matches.

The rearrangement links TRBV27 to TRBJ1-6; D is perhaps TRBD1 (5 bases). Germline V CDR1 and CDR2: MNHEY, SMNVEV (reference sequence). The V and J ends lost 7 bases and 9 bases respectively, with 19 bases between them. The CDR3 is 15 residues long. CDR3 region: CASKPLEGRASPLHF. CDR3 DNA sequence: TGTGCCAGCAAGCCCCTGGAGGGGAGGGCTTCACCCCTCCACTTT.

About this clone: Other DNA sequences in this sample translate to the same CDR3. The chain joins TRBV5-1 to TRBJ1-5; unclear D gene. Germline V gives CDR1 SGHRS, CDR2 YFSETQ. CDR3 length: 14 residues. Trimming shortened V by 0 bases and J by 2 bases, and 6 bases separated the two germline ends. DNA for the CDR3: TGCGCCAGCAGCTTGGGATCTGGCAATCAGCCCCAGCATTTT. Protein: CASSLGSGNQPQHF.

The CDR3 sequence is CASSLFENTEAFF. The CDR3 DNA sequence: TGTGCCAGCAGCTTATTCGAGAACACTGAAGCTTTCTTT. The V call is TRBV7-7, the J call TRBJ1-1; no firm D call. V shed 2 bases and J shed 1 base, with 5 bases lying between them. This CDR3 spans 13 amino acids. Germline V gives CDR1 SSHAT, CDR2 FNYEAQ (reference sequence).

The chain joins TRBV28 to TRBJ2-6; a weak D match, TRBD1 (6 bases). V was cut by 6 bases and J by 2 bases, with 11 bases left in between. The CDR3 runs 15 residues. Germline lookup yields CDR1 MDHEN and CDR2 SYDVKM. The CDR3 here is CASRIGGAGANVLTF. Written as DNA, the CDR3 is TGTGCCAGCAGGATAGGGGGAGCTGGGGCCAACGTCCTGACTTTC.

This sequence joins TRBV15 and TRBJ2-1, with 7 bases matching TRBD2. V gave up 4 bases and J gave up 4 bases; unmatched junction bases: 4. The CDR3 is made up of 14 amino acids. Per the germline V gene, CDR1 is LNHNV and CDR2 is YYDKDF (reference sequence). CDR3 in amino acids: CATSTSGRYNEQFF. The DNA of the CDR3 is TGTGCCACCAGCACTAGCGGCAGATACAATGAGCAGTTCTTC.

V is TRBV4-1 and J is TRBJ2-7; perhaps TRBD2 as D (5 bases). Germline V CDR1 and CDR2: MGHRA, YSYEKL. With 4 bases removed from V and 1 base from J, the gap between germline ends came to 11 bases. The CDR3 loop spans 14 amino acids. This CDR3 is CASSPRGLSYEQYF. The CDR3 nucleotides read TGCGCCAGCAGCCCCCGCGGGTTATCCTACGAGCAGTACTTC.

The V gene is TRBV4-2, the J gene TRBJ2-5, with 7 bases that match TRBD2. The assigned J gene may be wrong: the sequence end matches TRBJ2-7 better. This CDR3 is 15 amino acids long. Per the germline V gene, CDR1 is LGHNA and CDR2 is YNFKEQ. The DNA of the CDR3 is TGTGCCAGCAGCCAAGGGTCGAGCGGGACCTACGAGCAGTACTTC. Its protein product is CASSQGSSGTYEQYF.

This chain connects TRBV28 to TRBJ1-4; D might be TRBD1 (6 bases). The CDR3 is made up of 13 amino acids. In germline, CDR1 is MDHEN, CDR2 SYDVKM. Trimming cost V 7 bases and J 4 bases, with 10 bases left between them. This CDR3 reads CASTGVDNEKLFF. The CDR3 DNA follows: TGTGCCAGCACAGGGGTAGATAATGAAAAACTGTTTTTT.

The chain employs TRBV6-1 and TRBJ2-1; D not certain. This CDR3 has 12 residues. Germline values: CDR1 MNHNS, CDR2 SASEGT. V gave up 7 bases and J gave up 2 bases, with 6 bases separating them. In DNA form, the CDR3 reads TGTGCCAGCACCAGGACCTACAATGAGCAGTTCTTC. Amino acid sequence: CASTRTYNEQFF.

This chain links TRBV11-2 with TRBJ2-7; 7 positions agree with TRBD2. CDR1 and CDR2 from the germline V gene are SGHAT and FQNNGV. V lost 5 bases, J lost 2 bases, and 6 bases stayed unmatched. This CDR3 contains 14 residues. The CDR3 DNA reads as TGTGCCAGCAGCCCTGGGACTAAGACCTACGAGCAGTACTTC. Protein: CASSPGTKTYEQYF.

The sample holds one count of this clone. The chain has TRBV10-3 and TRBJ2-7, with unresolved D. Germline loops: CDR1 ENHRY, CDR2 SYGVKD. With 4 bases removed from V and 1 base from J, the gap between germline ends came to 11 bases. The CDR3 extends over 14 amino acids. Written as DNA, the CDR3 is TGTGCCATCAGTGGGAGCGAGAGATCCTACGAGCAGTACTTC. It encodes CAISGSERSYEQYF.

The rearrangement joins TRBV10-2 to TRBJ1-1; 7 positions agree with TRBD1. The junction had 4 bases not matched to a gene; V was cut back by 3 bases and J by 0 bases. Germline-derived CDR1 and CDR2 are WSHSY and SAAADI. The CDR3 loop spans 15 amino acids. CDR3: CASSDKTGLNTEAFF. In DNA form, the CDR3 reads TGCGCCAGCAGTGATAAGACAGGGTTGAACACTGAAGCTTTCTTT.

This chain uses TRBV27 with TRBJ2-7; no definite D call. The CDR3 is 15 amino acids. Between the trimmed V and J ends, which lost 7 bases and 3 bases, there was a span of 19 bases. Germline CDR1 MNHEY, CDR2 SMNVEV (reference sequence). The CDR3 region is CASIINPRDGYEQYF. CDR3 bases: TGTGCCAGCATCATAAACCCCAGAGACGGCTACGAGCAGTACTTC.